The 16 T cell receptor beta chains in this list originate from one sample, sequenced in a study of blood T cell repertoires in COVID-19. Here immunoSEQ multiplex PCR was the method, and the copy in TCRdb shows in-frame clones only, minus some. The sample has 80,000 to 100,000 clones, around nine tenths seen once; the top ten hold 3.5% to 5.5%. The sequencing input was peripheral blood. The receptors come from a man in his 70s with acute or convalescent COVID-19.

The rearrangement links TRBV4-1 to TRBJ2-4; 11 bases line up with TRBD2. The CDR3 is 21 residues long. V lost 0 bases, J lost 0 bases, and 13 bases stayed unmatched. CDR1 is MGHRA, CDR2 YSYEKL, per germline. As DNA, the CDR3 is TGCGCCAGCAGCCAAGATGGGCCTAGCGGGGGGTCCATTCTAGCCAAAAACATTCAGTACTTC. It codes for CASSQDGPSGGSILAKNIQYF.

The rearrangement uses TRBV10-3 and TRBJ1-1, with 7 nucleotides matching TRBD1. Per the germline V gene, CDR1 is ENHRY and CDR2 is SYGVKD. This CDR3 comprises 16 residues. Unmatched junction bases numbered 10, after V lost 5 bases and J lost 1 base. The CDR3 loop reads CAISPIPGQRNTEAFF. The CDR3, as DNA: TGTGCCATCAGTCCGATTCCGGGACAGAGGAACACTGAAGCTTTCTTT.

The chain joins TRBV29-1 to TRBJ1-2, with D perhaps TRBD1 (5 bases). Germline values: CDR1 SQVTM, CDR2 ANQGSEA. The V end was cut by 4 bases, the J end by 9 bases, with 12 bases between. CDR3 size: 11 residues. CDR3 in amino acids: CSVGVGGSYTF. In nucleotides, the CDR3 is TGCAGCGTTGGTGTCGGGGGAAGCTACACCTTC.

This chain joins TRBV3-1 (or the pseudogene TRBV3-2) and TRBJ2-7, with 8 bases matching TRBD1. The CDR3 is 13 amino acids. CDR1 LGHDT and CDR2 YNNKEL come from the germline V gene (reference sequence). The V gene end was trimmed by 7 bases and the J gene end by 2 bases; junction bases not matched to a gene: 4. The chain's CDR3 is CASTGTGPYEQYF. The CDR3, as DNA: TGTGCCAGCACCGGGACAGGACCCTACGAGCAGTACTTC.

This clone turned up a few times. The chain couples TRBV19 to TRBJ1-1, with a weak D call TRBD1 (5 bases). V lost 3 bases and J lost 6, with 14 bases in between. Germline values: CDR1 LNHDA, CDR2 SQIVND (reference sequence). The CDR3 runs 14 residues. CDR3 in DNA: TGTGCCAGTAGTATGATACACAGGATGCCTGAAGCTTTCTTT. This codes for CASSMIHRMPEAFF.

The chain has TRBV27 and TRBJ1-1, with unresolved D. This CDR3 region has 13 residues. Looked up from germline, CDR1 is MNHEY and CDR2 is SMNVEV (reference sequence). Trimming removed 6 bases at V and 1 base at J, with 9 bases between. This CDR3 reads CASRGAWNTEAFF. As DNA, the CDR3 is TGTGCCAGCAGGGGCGCGTGGAACACTGAAGCTTTCTTT.

DNA of the CDR3: TGTGCCAGTAGTGGGGACAGTCGGTCCTATGGCTACACCTTC. It translates to CASSGDSRSYGYTF. The chain employs TRBV19 and TRBJ1-2; TRBD1 matches 7 bases. The germline CDR1 and CDR2 sequences are LNHDA and SQIVND (reference sequence). With 5 bases clipped from V and 4 bases from J, the junction kept 7 bases outside the gene matches. There are 14 residues in the CDR3.

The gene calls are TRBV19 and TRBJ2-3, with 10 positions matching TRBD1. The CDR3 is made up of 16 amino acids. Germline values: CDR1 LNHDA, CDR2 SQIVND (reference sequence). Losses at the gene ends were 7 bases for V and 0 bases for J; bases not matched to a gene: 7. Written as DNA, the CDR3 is TGTGCCAGTATGGGACAGGGGATGACTAGCACAGATACGCAGTATTTT. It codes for CASMGQGMTSTDTQYF.

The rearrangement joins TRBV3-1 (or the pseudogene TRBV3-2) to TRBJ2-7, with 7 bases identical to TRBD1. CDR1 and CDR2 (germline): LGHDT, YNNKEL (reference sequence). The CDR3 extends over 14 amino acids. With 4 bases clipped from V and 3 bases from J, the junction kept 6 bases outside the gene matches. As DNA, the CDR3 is TGTGCCAGCAGCCTCGGACAGGCTGGCTACGAGCAGTACTTC. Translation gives CASSLGQAGYEQYF.

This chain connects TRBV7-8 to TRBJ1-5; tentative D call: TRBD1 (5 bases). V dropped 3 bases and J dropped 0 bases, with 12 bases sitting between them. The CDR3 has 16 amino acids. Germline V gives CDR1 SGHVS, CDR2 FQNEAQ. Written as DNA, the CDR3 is TGTGCCAGCAGCTTCGCGGGGACTAATAGCAATCAGCCCCAGCATTTT. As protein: CASSFAGTNSNQPQHF.

CDR3 bases: TGTGCCAGCAGTTCCCGATCAGGGGAGTCCGTGAGTTATGGCTACACCTTC. Translated, it gives CASSSRSGESVSYGYTF. The chain combines TRBV28 with TRBJ1-2, with D perhaps matching TRBD1 (6 bases). V dropped 4 bases and J dropped 5 bases, with 23 bases sitting between them. The CDR3 length is 17 residues. The germline V gene has CDR1 MDHEN and CDR2 SYDVKM.

The CDR3 coding sequence is TGTGCCAGCAGTAGACAGGGTGGTGCTGAAGCTTTCTTT. Its translation: CASSRQGGAEAFF. J is TRBJ1-1 and V is TRBV6-5; the match to TRBD1 covers 7 bases. V was clipped by 5 bases and J by 6 bases; unmatched bases: 6. The CDR3 is 13 amino acids. Germline V gives CDR1 MNHEY, CDR2 SVGAGI.

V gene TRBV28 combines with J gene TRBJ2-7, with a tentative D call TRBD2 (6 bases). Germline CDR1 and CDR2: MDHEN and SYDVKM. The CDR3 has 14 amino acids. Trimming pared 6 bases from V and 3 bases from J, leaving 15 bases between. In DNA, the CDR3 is TGTGCCAGCAGCTCGGGACTTCTGATCTACGAGCAGTACTTC. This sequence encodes CASSSGLLIYEQYF.

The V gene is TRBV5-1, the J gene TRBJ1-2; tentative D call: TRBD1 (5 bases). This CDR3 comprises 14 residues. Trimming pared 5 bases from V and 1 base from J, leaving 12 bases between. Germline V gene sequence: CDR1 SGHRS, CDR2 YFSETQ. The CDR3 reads CASRDSSRNYGYTF. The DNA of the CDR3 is TGCGCCAGCAGAGACAGTTCACGTAACTATGGCTACACCTTC.

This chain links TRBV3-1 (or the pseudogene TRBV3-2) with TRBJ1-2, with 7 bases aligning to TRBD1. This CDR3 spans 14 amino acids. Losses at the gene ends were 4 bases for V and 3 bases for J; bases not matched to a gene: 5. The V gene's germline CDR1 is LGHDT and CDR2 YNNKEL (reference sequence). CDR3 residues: CASSLAQGDYGYTF. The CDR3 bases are TGTGCCAGCAGCCTCGCCCAGGGGGACTATGGCTACACCTTC.

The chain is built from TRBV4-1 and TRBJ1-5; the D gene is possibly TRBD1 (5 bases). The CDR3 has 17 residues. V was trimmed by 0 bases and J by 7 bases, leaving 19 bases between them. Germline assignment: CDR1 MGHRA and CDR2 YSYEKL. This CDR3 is CASSQEGSTGAWQPQHF. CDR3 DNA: TGCGCCAGCAGCCAAGAGGGGTCTACAGGAGCTTGGCAGCCCCAGCATTTT.